This record covers a single T cell receptor (beta chain). No cognate antigen has been identified for it. No per-base quality is available; no much larger clone lies one base away. The source of the sample is a study of CD8 T cells in Susac syndrome (dated by TCRdb to between 2017 and 2020). Context from the whole study: The study used repertoire sequencing to test whether antigen drove CD8+ T cell activation and differentiation in Susac syndrome. The study compared CD8+ T cell repertoire clonality among 11 to 12 healthy donors, roughly 14 Susac syndrome patients and 15 multiple sclerosis patients. Points the paper makes about the study in general: The number of individuals in the TCR sequencing and HLA analysis was recognized as being relatively small.

Trimming at the junction amounts to 0 bases on V and 4 bases on J, and the germline ends lie 15 bases apart. From its cysteine to its phenylalanine, the CDR3 spans 16 amino acids. Here the CDR3 DNA is all that survives: 48 bases in frame from base 1. According to the germline V gene, CDR1 reads MNHEY and CDR2 reads SVGAGI. RNA was extracted with the RNeasy kit and 0.5 to 1 ug was reverse transcribed using random hexamers. The immunoSEQ multiplex PCR assay, covering 54 Vbeta and 13 Jbeta segments, was used to amplify TCR beta CDR3 regions. PCR amplification bias was corrected using a synthetic template baseline for primer optimization and computational correction. The published analysis was carried out like this. Reads were annotated to V, D and J genes according to IMGT and were analyzed with immunoSEQ Analyzer, with only productive sequences retained. To calculate clonality, Shannon entropy was normalized by log2 of the number of productive unique sequences and then subtracted from one. For each patient and control, public and private clones were evaluated among the 100 most prevalent clones. Susac-specific clones were defined as absent from healthy and MS cohorts, about 1,000 published viral clones and other ImmuneACCESS disease sequences. Using fastp trimming at Q25 and MiXCR clonotype assembly, TCRdb reanalyzed the public sequencing data and kept in-frame beta chains. CDR3 protein duplicates are merged, each entry listing the most common genes and DNA. The V and J calls were determined by TCRdb, not by the authors. The sample table contains roughly 400,000 distinct CDR3 sequences; only one count was recorded for approximately 85% of them. The ten largest clones add up to more than 0.09% of the sample.

Peripheral blood CD8+ and CD4+ T cells from healthy donors, Susac syndrome patients and multiple sclerosis patients were profiled by high-throughput TCR beta sequencing. Treatment-naive patients with stable or active relapsing-remitting disease fulfilling revised McDonald criteria were used as multiple sclerosis controls. Bulk CD8+ and CD4+ T cells were purified magnetically by negative isolation, whereas CD8+ TEMRA cells were enriched by FACS. Blood was collected in EDTA tubes and processed within 24 hours, with PBMCs isolated through density gradient centrifugation. PBMCs intended for TCR sequencing were frozen in liquid nitrogen and were later thawed in a 37 degrees C water bath. Purity of sorted or isolated CD4+, CD8+ and CD8+ TEMRA cells was at least 90%.

This sequence originates from a human donor with multiple sclerosis. Sequencing was carried out using CD8+ T cells from PBMCs. This receptor chain uses TRBV6-5 and TRBJ1-1, and the D gene may be TRBD1, 5 bases matching. The CDR3 sequence is CASSYSVRGGATEAFF. In nucleotides, the sequence is TGTGCCAGCAGTTACTCGGTACGTGGAGGGGCCACTGAAGCTTTCTTT.